This T cell receptor (beta chain) appears in the sequencing data of a study of CD4 and CD8 cells across lung adenocarcinoma regions. Each CDR3 protein gets one entry after TCRdb re-called the PCR reads with MiXCR. The sample has 11,000 or so distinct CDR3 sequences, about 50% seen once. Localized lung adenocarcinoma, a non-small cell lung cancer, affected the donors. There are 12 residues in the CDR3. Germline loops: CDR1 MNHNS, CDR2 SASEGT. The chain combines TRBV6-1 with TRBJ2-5; TRBD2 matches at 8 bases. The sequencing input was CD8+ T cells from the center of a lung tumor. The sequence came from a female donor with lung adenocarcinoma. The CD4 and CD8 labels of this study may be unreliable. CDR3 sequence: CAFSGEGETQYF. The CDR3 DNA follows: TGTGCTTTTAGCGGGGAGGGAGAGACCCAGTACTTC.